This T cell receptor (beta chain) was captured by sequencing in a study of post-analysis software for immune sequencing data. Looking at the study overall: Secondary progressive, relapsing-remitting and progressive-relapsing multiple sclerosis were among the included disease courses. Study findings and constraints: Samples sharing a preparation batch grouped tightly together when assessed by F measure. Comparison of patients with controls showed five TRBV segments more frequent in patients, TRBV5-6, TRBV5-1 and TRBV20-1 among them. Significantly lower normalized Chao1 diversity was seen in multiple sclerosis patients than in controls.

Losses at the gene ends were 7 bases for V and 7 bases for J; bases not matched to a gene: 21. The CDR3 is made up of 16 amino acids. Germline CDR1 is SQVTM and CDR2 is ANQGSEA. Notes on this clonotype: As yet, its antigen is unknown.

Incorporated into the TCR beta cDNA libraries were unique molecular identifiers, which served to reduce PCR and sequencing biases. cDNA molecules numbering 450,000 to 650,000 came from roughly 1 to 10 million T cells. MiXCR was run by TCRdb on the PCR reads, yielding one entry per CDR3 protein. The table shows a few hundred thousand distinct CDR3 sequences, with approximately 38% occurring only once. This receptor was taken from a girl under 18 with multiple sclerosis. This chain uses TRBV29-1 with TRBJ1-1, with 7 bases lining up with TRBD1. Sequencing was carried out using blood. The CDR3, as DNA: TGCAGCGGTCTAAGGGGGGACAGCGGAGCCATCGGTGAAGCTTTCTTT. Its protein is CSGLRGDSGAIGEAFF.